This T cell receptor beta chain was retrieved from a study of T cells in Graves' hyperthyroidism and ophthalmopathy. Researchers defined stable Graves' hyperthyroidism as no ophthalmopathy progression within 18 months. Uncontrolled infection, other autoimmune disease, pregnancy or lactation excluded patients. Diagnoses used clinical symptoms, serum thyroxine and TRAb, thyroid ultrasound and orbital computed tomography. Fresh peripheral blood, around 11 ml of it, supplied the PBMCs. RNA transcripts provided the source from which TCR beta CDR3 regions were amplified. HTBI primers were employed in a first-round RT-PCR of the TCR CDR3. Via MiXCR, TCRdb re-called the multiplex PCR reads, giving one row per CDR3 protein. This sample has under 400,000 distinct CDR3 sequences, with 15% to 20% found just once. The CDR3 extends over 15 amino acids.

The V and J genes are TRBV12-3 or TRBV12-4 and TRBJ2-5; the match to TRBD2 covers 7 bases. The J call may be in error: the DNA end matches TRBJ2-1 better. The sample taken for sequencing was blood. This sequence was found in a woman in her fifties or sixties with Graves' hyperthyroidism. CDR3 sequence (DNA): TGTGCCAGCAGTTTACTAGCGGTTCTCCAAGAGACCCAGTTCTTC. Its translation: CASSLLAVLQETQFF.